This T cell receptor (beta chain) was sequenced for a study of CD8 T cells in ankylosing spondylitis. Study findings and constraints: Disease-associated clones were CD8+ and fairly uncommon in peripheral blood. A TCR beta motif of roughly eight highly homologous variants appeared characteristic of ankylosing spondylitis blood. Significant enrichment of disease-linked clones was reported in matched ankylosing spondylitis synovial fluid.

With molecular barcodes, quantitative 5'-RACE was used to make the TCR beta libraries. TCRdb processed the 5' RACE reads anew with MiXCR; each CDR3 protein has one entry. Here the sample spans a few hundred thousand distinct CDR3 sequences, about 17% being singletons. Concerning this clonotype itself: The antigen is unknown.

Germline V CDR1 and CDR2: MGHRA, YSYEKL. There are 17 residues in the CDR3. Trimming stripped 4 bases from V and 2 bases from J, with 18 bases between. Material: blood, either unsorted or a sorted T cell fraction (not recorded which). The clonotype comes from a male donor with ankylosing spondylitis. The chain is built from TRBV4-1 and TRBJ2-1, with D maybe TRBD2 (6 bases). In nucleotides, the CDR3 is TGCGCCAGCAGCCCCGACCTTGGTAGCGGACCCTACAATGAGCAGTTCTTC. This codes for CASSPDLGSGPYNEQFF.